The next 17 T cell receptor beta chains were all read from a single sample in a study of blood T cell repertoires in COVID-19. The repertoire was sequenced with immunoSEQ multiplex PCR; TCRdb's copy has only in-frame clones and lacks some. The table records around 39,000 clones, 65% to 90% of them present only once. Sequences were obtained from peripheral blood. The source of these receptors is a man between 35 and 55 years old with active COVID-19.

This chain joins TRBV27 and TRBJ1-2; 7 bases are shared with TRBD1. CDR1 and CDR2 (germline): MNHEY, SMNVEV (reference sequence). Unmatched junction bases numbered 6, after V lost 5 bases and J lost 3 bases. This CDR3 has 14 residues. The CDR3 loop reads CASSTMTGHYGYTF. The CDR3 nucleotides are TGTGCCAGCAGTACGATGACAGGGCACTATGGCTACACCTTC.

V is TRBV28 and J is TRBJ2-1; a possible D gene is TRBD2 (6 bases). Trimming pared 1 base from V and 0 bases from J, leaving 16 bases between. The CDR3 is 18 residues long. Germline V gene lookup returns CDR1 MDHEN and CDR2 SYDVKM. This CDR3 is CASSLLGGNQASYNEQFF. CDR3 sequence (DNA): TGTGCCAGCAGTTTATTGGGGGGAAACCAGGCCTCCTACAATGAGCAGTTCTTC.

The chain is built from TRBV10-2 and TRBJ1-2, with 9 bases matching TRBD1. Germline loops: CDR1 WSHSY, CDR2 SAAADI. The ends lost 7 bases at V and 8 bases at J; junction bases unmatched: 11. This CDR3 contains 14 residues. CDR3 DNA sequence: TGCGCCAGCACTCCGGGACAGGGAGTAGGCGGCTACACCTTC. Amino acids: CASTPGQGVGGYTF.

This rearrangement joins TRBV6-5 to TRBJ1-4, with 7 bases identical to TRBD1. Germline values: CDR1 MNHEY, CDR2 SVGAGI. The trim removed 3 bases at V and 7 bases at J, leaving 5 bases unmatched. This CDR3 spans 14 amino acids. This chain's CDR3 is CASSYSGQLEKLFF. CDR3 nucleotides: TGTGCCAGCAGTTATTCGGGACAGCTTGAAAAACTGTTTTTT.

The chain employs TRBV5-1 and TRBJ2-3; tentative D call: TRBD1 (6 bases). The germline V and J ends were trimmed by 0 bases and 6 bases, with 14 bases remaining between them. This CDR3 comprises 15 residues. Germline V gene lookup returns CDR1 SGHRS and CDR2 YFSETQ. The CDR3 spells CASSLEDSFRDTQYF. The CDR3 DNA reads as TGCGCCAGCAGCTTGGAGGACAGTTTCAGGGATACGCAGTATTTT.

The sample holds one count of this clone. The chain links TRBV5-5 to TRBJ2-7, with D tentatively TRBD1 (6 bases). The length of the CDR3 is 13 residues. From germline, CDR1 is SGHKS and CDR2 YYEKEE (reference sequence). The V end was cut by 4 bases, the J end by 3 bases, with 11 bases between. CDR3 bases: TGTGCCAGCAGCATTACAGGGTACTACGAGCAGTACTTC. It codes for CASSITGYYEQYF. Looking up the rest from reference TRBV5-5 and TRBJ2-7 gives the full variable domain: DAGVTQSPTHLIKTRGQQVTLRCSPISGHKSVSWYQQVLGQGPQFIFQYYEKEERGRGNFPDRFSARQFPNYSSELNVNALLLGDSALYLCASSITGYYEQYFGPGTRLTVT.

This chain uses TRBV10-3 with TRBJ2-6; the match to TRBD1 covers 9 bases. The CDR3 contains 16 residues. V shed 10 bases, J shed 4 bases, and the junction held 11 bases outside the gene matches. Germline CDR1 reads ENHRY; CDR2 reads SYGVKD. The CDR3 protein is CATSVQGAEGANVLTF. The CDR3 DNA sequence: TGTGCCACCTCGGTACAGGGGGCAGAAGGGGCCAACGTCCTGACTTTC.

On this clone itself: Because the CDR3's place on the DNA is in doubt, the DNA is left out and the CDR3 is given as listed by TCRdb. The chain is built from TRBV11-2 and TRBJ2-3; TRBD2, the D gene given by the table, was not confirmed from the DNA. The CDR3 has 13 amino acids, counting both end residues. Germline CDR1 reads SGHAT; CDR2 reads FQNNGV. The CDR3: CASMTSGSLRSIF.

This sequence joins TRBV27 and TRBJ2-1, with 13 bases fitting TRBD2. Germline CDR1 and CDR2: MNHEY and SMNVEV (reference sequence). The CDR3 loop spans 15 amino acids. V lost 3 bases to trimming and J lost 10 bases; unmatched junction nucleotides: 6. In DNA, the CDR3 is TGTGCCAGCAGTTTGACTAGCGGGGGGCTAGGGGAGCAGTTCTTC. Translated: CASSLTSGGLGEQFF.

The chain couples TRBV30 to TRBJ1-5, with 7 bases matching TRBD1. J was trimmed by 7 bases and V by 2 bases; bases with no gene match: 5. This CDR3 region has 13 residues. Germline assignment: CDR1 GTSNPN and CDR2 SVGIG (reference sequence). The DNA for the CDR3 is TGTGCCTGGAGTAGGGGGCCCGGGCAGCCCCAGCATTTT. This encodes CAWSRGPGQPQHF.

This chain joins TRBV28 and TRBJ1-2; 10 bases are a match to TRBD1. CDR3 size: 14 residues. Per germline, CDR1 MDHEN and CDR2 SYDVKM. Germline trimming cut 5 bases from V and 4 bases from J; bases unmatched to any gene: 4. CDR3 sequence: CASSPDRGGYGYTF. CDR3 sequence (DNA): TGTGCCAGCAGTCCGGACAGGGGGGGCTATGGCTACACCTTC.

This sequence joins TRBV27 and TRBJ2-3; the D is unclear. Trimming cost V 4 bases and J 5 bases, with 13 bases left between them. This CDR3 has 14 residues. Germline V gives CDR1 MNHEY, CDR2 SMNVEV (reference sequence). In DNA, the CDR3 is TGTGCCAGCAGTTCCCTTAACTTTAGAGATACGCAGTATTTT. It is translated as CASSSLNFRDTQYF.

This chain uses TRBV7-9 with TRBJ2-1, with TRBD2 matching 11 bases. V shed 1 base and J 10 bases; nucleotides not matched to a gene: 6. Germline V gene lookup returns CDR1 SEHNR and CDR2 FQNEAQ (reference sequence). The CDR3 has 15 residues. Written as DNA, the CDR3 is TGTGCCAGCAGCTTAGGACTAGCGGGAAAAGAGGAGCAGTTCTTC. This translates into CASSLGLAGKEEQFF.

CDR3: CAISTGPGGNTGELFF. CDR3 nucleotides: TGTGCCATCAGTACGGGGCCAGGGGGGAACACCGGGGAGCTGTTTTTT. J is TRBJ2-2 and V is TRBV10-3; 7 bases are a match to TRBD1. J lost 1 base, V lost 5 bases, and 7 bases had no gene match. This CDR3 spans 16 amino acids. Germline V lookup: CDR1 ENHRY, CDR2 SYGVKD.

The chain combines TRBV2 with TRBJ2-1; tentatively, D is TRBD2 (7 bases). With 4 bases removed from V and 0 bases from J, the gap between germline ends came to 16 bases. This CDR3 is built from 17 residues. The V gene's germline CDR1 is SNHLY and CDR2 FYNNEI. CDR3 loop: CASSGYIGGASYNEQFF. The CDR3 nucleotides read TGTGCCAGCAGTGGTTATATAGGGGGGGCCTCCTACAATGAGCAGTTCTTC. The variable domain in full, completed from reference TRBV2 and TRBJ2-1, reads EPEVTQTPSHQVTQMGQEVILRCVPISNHLYFYWYRQILGQKVEFLVSFYNNEISEKSEIFDDQFSVERPDGSNFTLKIRSTKLEDSAMYFCASSGYIGGASYNEQFFGPGTRLTVL.

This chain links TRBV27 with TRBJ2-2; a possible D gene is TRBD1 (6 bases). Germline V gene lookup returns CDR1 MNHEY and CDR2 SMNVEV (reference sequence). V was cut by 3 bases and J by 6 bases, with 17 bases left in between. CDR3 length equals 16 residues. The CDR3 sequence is CASSFMGAQRAGELFF. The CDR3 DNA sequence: TGTGCCAGCAGTTTCATGGGGGCGCAAAGAGCCGGGGAGCTGTTTTTT.

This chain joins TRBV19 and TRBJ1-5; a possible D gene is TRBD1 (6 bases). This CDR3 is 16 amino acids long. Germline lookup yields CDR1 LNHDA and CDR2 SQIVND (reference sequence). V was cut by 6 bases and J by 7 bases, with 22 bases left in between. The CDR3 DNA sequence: TGTGCCAGTAGGACACCGGGGATTAGGGGGGGACAGCCCCAGCATTTT. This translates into CASRTPGIRGGQPQHF.